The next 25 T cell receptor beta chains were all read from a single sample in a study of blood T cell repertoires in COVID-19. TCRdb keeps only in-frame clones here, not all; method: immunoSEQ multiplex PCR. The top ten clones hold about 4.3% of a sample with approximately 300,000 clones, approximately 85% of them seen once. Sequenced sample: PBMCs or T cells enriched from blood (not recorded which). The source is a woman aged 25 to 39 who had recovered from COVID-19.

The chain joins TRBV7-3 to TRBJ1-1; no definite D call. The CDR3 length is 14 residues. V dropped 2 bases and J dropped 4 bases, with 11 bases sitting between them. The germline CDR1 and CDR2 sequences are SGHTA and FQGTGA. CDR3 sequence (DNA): TGTGCCAGCAGCTTACAGAGGGTGGGCACTGAAGCTTTCTTT. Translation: CASSLQRVGTEAFF.

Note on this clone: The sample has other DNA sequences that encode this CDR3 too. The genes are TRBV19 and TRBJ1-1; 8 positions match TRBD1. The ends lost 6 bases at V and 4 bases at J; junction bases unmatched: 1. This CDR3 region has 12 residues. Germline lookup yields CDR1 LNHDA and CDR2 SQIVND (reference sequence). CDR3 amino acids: CASRTGGTEAFF. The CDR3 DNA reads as TGTGCCAGTAGAACAGGGGGCACTGAAGCTTTCTTT. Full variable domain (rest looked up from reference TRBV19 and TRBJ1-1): DGGITQSPKYLFRKEGQNVTLSCEQNLNHDAMYWYRQDPGQGLRLIYYSQIVNDFQKGDIAEGYSVSREKKESFPLTVTSAQKNPTAFYLCASRTGGTEAFFGQGTRLTVV.

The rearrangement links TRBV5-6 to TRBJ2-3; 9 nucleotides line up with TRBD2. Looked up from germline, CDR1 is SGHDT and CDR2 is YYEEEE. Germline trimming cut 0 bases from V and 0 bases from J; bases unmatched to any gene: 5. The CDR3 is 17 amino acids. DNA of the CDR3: TGTGCCAGCAGCTTGGGTCTAGCGGGGCATAGCACAGATACGCAGTATTTT. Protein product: CASSLGLAGHSTDTQYF.

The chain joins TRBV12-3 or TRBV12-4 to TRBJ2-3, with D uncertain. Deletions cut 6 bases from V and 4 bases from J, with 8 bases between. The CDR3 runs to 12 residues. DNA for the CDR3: TGTGCCAGCAGCCCTTACTCAGATACGCAGTATTTT. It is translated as CASSPYSDTQYF.

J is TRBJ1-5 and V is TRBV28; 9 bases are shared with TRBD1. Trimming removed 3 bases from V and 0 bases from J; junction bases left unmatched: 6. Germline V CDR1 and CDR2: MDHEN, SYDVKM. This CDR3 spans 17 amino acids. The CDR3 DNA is TGTGCCAGCAGTTTCTGGGACAGGGTCGATAGCAATCAGCCCCAGCATTTT. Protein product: CASSFWDRVDSNQPQHF.

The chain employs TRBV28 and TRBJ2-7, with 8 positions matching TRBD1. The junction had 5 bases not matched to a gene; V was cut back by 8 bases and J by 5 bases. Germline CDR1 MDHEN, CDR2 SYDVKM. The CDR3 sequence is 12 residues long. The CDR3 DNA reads TGTGCCAGCGACGGACAGGGCCACGAGCAGTACTTC. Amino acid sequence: CASDGQGHEQYF.

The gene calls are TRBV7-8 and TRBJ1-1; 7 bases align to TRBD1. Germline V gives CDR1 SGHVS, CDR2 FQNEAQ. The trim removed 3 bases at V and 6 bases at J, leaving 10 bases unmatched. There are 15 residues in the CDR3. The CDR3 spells CASSLARTGRAEAFF. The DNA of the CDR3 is TGTGCCAGCAGCTTGGCTAGGACAGGTAGGGCTGAAGCTTTCTTT.

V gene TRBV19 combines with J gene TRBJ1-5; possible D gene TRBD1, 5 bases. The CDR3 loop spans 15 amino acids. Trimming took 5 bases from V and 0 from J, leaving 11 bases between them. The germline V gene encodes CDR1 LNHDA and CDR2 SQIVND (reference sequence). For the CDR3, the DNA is TGTGCCAGTAGTCCACGACAGACTAGCAATCAGCCCCAGCATTTT. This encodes CASSPRQTSNQPQHF. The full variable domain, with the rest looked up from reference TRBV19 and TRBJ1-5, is DGGITQSPKYLFRKEGQNVTLSCEQNLNHDAMYWYRQDPGQGLRLIYYSQIVNDFQKGDIAEGYSVSREKKESFPLTVTSAQKNPTAFYLCASSPRQTSNQPQHFGDGTRLSIL.

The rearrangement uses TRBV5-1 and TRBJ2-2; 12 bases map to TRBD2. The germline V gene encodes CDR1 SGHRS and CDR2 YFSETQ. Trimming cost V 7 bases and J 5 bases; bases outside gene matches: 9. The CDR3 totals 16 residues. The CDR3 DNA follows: TGCGCCAGCTGGCCGGGACTAGCGGGTATTACCGGGGAGCTGTTTTTT. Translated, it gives CASWPGLAGITGELFF.

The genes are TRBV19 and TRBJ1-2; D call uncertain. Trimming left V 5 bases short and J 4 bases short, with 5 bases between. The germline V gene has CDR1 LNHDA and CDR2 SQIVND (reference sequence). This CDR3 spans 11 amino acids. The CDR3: CASSPGYGYTF. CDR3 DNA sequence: TGTGCCAGTAGTCCGGGCTATGGCTACACCTTC.

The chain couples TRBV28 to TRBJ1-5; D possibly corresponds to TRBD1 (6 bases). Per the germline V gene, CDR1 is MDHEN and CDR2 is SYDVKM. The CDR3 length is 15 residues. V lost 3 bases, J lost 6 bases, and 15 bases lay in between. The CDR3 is CASSFMGAGSQPQHF. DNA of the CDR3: TGTGCCAGCAGTTTTATGGGGGCTGGTAGTCAGCCCCAGCATTTT. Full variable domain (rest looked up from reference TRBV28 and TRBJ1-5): DVKVTQSSRYLVKRTGEKVFLECVQDMDHENMFWYRQDPGLGLRLIYFSYDVKMKEKGDIPEGYSVSREKKERFSLILESASTNQTSMYLCASSFMGAGSQPQHFGDGTRLSIL.

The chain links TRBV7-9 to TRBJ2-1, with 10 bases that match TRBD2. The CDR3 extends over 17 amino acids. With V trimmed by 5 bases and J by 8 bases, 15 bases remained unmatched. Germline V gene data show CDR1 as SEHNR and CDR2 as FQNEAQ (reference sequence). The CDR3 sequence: CASSVGSGRALGDEQFF. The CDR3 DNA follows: TGTGCCAGCAGCGTAGGGAGCGGGAGGGCGCTTGGGGATGAGCAGTTCTTC.

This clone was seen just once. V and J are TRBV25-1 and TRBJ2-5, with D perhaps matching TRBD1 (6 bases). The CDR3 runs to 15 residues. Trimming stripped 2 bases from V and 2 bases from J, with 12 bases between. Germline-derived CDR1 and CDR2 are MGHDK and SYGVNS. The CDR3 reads CASSEHGQIQETQYF. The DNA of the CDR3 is TGTGCCAGCAGTGAACACGGACAGATACAAGAGACCCAGTACTTC.

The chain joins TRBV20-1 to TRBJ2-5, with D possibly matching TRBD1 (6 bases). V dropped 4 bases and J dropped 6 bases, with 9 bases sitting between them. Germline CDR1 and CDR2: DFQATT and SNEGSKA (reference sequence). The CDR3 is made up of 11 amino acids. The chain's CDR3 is CSAKDSQTQYF. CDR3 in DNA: TGCAGTGCTAAGGACAGTCAGACCCAGTACTTC.

The DNA of the CDR3 is TGTGCCAGCAGCGTAGCGGGACTAGCGGGATTTGATGAGCAGTTCTTC. This translates into CASSVAGLAGFDEQFF. V is TRBV9 and J is TRBJ2-1; 13 bases align to TRBD2. The V gene's germline CDR1 is SGDLS and CDR2 YYNGEE. This CDR3 has 16 amino acids. V trimming: 0 bases; J trimming: 8 bases; junction bases outside the gene matches: 5.

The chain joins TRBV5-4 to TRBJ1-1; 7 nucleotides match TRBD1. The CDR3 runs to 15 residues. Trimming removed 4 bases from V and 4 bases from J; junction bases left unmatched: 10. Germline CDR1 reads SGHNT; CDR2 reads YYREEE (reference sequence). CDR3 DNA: TGTGCCAGCAGCCCCCCGACAGGGCGCAGCACTGAAGCTTTCTTT. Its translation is CASSPPTGRSTEAFF.

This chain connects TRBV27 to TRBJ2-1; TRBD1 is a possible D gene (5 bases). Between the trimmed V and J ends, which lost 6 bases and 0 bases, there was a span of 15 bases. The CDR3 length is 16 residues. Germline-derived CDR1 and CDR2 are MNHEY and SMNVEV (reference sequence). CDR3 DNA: TGTGCCAGCAGCAGACAGTATTCCAGCTCCTACAATGAGCAGTTCTTC. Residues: CASSRQYSSSYNEQFF.

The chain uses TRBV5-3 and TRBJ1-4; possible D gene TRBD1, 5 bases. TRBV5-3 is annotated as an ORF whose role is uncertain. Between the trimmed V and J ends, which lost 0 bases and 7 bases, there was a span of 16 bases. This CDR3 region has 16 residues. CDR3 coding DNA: TGTGCCAGAAGCTTGGGCCAGGGAGGATCGGTTGAAAAACTGTTTTTT. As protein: CARSLGQGGSVEKLFF.

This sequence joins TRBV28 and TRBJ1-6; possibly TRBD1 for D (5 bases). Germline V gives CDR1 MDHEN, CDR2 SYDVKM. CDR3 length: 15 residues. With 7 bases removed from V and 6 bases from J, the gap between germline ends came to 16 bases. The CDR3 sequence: CASTSQGYGNSPLHF. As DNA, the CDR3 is TGTGCCAGCACCTCCCAGGGATACGGTAATTCACCCCTCCACTTT.

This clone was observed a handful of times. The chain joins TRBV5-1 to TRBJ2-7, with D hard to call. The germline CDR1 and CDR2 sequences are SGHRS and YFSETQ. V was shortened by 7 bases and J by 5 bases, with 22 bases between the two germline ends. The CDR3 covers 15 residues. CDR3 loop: CASRRLLRAPDEQYF. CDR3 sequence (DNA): TGCGCCAGCCGGCGGCTACTCCGAGCTCCGGACGAGCAGTACTTC.

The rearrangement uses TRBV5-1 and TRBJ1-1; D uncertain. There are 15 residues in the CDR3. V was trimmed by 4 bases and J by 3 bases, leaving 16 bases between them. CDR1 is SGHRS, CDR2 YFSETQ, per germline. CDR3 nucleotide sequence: TGCGCCAGCAGCCGGCTCCTGGGGAGGGACACTGAAGCTTTCTTT. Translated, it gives CASSRLLGRDTEAFF. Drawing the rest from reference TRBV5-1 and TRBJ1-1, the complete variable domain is KAGVTQTPRYLIKTRGQQVTLSCSPISGHRSVSWYQQTPGQGLQFLFEYFSETQRNKGNFPGRFSGRQFSNSRSEMNVSTLELGDSALYLCASSRLLGRDTEAFFGQGTRLTVV.

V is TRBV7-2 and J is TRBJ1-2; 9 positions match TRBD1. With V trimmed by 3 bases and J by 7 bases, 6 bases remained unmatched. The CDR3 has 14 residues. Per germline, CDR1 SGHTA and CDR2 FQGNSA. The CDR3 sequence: CASSLAGQGVGYTF. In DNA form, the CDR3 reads TGTGCCAGCAGCTTGGCGGGACAGGGAGTTGGCTACACCTTC. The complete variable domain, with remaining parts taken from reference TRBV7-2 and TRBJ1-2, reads GAGVSQSPSNKVTEKGKDVELRCDPISGHTALYWYRQSLGQGLEFLIYFQGNSAPDKSGLPSDRFSAERTGGSVSTLTIQRTQQEDSAVYLCASSLAGQGVGYTFGSGTRLTVV.

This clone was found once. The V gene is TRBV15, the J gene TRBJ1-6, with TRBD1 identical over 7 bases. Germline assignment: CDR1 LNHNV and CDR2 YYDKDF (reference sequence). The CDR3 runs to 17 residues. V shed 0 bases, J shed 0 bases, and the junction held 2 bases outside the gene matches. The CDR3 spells CATSRETGSSYNSPLHF. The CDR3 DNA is TGTGCCACCAGCAGAGAGACAGGGAGCTCCTATAATTCACCCCTCCACTTT. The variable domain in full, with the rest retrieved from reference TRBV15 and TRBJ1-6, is DAMVIQNPRYQVTQFGKPVTLSCSQTLNHNVMYWYQQKSSQAPKLLFHYYDKDFNNEADTPDNFQSRRPNTSFCFLDIRSPGLGDTAMYLCATSRETGSSYNSPLHFGNGTRLTVT.

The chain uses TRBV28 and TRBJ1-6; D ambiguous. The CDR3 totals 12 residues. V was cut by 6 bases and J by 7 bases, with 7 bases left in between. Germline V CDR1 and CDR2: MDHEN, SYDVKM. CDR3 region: CASREANSPLHF. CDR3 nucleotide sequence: TGTGCCAGCAGAGAAGCCAATTCACCCCTCCACTTT.

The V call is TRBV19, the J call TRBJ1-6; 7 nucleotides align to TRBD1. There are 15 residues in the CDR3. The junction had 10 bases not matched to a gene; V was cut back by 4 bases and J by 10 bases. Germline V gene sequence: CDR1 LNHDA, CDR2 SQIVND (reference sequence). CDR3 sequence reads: CASSTDRVGGSPLHF. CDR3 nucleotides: TGTGCCAGTAGTACCGACAGGGTAGGAGGATCACCCCTCCACTTT.